This T cell receptor (beta chain) comes out of a study of cytomegalovirus exposure and HLA in healthy donors. The CDR3 is 16 residues long. Looked up from germline, CDR1 is MDHEN and CDR2 is SYDVKM. V gave up 5 bases and J gave up 0 bases; unmatched junction bases: 6. Some clones are missing from TCRdb's copy, which holds only in-frame ones; the method was immunoSEQ multiplex PCR. This table holds a few hundred thousand clones, around 86% found once. General study points: Researchers counted 164 TCR beta chains as cytomegalovirus-associated.

Regarding this clone: Antigen: not known.

The receptor comes from a woman aged 18-29 years in good health and CMV-seronegative. Sequencing was performed on PBMCs. The chain uses TRBV28 and TRBJ2-7; 11 bases align to TRBD2. The CDR3 loop reads CASSPTSGGRSYEQYF. In DNA, the CDR3 is TGTGCCAGCAGTCCCACTAGCGGGGGTCGCTCCTACGAGCAGTACTTC.